The 8 T cell receptor beta chains below all came from one sample that was sequenced in a study of early stage breast cancer tumors. Libraries were prepared by immunoSEQ multiplex PCR; TCRdb keeps only in-frame clonotypes and omits some of them. The profile shows approximately 75,000 clones, around 80% of them singletons. The sequencing input was blood. The receptors come from a person in their 40s with breast cancer.

The genes are TRBV10-2 and TRBJ2-1; TRBD2 matches at 14 bases. This CDR3 contains 15 residues. CDR1 is WSHSY and CDR2 is SAAADI in the germline V gene. V was pared by 7 bases and J by 12 bases, with 11 bases of the junction left unmatched. CDR3 DNA: TGCGCCAGCAATGGACTAGCGGGGGGCAATAGATGGCAGTTCTTC. Amino acids: CASNGLAGGNRWQFF.

This chain links TRBV7-9 with TRBJ2-3; D remains ambiguous. CDR3 length: 14 amino acids. V was pared by 4 bases and J by 5 bases, with 13 bases between. CDR1 is SEHNR, CDR2 FQNEAQ, per germline (reference sequence). The CDR3 reads CASSSPWLLDTQYF. CDR3 nucleotides: TGTGCCAGCAGCTCCCCCTGGCTGCTAGATACGCAGTATTTT.

This sequence joins TRBV19 and TRBJ2-2; D unresolved. The germline V and J ends were trimmed by 3 bases and 7 bases, with 3 bases remaining between them. Germline CDR1 LNHDA, CDR2 SQIVND (reference sequence). The CDR3 loop spans 11 amino acids. The CDR3 protein is CASSILGELFF. CDR3 coding DNA: TGTGCCAGTAGTATCCTCGGGGAGCTGTTTTTT. Full variable domain (missing parts from reference TRBV19 and TRBJ2-2): DGGITQSPKYLFRKEGQNVTLSCEQNLNHDAMYWYRQDPGQGLRLIYYSQIVNDFQKGDIAEGYSVSREKKESFPLTVTSAQKNPTAFYLCASSILGELFFGEGSRLTVL.

The chain recombines TRBV5-1 with TRBJ2-2; the match to TRBD2 covers 13 bases. Unmatched junction bases numbered 6, after V lost 4 bases and J lost 6 bases. This CDR3 spans 16 amino acids. Germline V gene lookup returns CDR1 SGHRS and CDR2 YFSETQ. The CDR3 reads CASSTGLAGASGELFF. For the CDR3, the DNA is TGCGCCAGCAGCACAGGACTAGCGGGAGCCTCCGGGGAGCTGTTTTTT.

The chain combines TRBV7-9 with TRBJ1-2; 8 nucleotides agree with TRBD1. V trimming: 1 base; J trimming: 4 bases; junction bases outside the gene matches: 8. The CDR3 covers 16 residues. From germline, CDR1 is SEHNR and CDR2 FQNEAQ (reference sequence). CDR3 sequence reads: CASSLGDRGLSYGYTF. The CDR3 nucleotides are TGTGCCAGCAGCTTAGGTGACAGGGGCCTCTCCTATGGCTACACCTTC.

J is TRBJ2-3 and V is TRBV6-1; possible D gene TRBD2, 7 bases. CDR3 length: 14 amino acids. Trimming cost V 3 bases and J 4 bases, with 11 bases left between them. The germline V gene has CDR1 MNHNS and CDR2 SASEGT. The CDR3 protein is CASSERGQADTQYF. The CDR3 DNA reads TGTGCCAGCAGTGAGCGGGGGCAGGCAGATACGCAGTATTTT.

The chain recombines TRBV27 with TRBJ2-1, with 7 bases lining up with TRBD2. CDR1 and CDR2 from the germline V gene are MNHEY and SMNVEV (reference sequence). Unmatched junction bases numbered 12, after V lost 7 bases and J lost 12 bases. The CDR3 sequence is 13 residues long. The CDR3 coding sequence is TGTGCCAGCACCAACCCGGAGCGCGGGGGGCAGTTCTTC. Translation gives CASTNPERGGQFF.

The J gene is TRBJ2-7, the V gene TRBV28; a weak D match, TRBD1 (6 bases). Trimming removed 3 bases from V and 6 bases from J, with 9 bases in between. This CDR3 region has 12 residues. Per the germline V gene, CDR1 is MDHEN and CDR2 is SYDVKM. The CDR3 region is CASSFTGIEQYF. Here the CDR3 DNA reads TGTGCCAGCAGTTTTACAGGGATCGAGCAGTACTTC.